Shown below are 3 T cell receptor beta chains from a single sample sequenced in a study of blood T cell repertoires in COVID-19. The repertoire was sequenced with immunoSEQ multiplex PCR; TCRdb's copy has only in-frame clones and lacks some. The table has some 61,000 clones, 89% seen once. The specimen sequenced was peripheral blood. The origin of the receptors is a man between 60 and 70 years old with acute or convalescent COVID-19.

The rearrangement joins TRBV5-1 to TRBJ1-1; the D is unclear. CDR1 is SGHRS and CDR2 is YFSETQ in the germline V gene. There are 13 residues in the CDR3. V was clipped by 0 bases and J by 3 bases, with 6 bases between them. CDR3 coding DNA: TGCGCCAGCAGCTTGGGGCAGGACACTGAAGCTTTCTTT. This codes for CASSLGQDTEAFF. The variable domain in full, with the rest retrieved from reference TRBV5-1 and TRBJ1-1, is KAGVTQTPRYLIKTRGQQVTLSCSPISGHRSVSWYQQTPGQGLQFLFEYFSETQRNKGNFPGRFSGRQFSNSRSEMNVSTLELGDSALYLCASSLGQDTEAFFGQGTRLTVV.

The gene calls are TRBV6-5 and TRBJ2-1, with 9 bases identical to TRBD2. This CDR3 has 15 amino acids. With V trimmed by 6 bases and J by 1 base, 4 bases remained unmatched. The germline gives CDR1 MNHEY, CDR2 SVGAGI. The CDR3 here is CASRVSGGSYNEQFF. The DNA for the CDR3 is TGTGCCAGCAGGGTGAGCGGGGGGTCCTACAATGAGCAGTTCTTC.

The J gene is TRBJ1-2, the V gene TRBV18; 12 nucleotides align to TRBD1. The CDR3 runs to 18 residues. The germline V gene encodes CDR1 KGHSH and CDR2 LQKENI. Unmatched junction bases numbered 6, after V lost 1 base and J lost 0 bases. In DNA form, the CDR3 reads TGTGCCAGCTCACCACTCGGGACAGGGGGCACAGCTAACTATGGCTACACCTTC. It is translated as CASSPLGTGGTANYGYTF.